Listed below are T cell receptor beta chains from one sample, sequenced in a study of T cells in Graves' hyperthyroidism and ophthalmopathy. MiXCR, run by TCRdb on the multiplex PCR reads, gives a single entry per CDR3 protein. The table records 450,000 to 550,000 distinct CDR3 sequences, about 24% of them present only once. Input material: blood. All receptors come from a woman between 25 and 40 years old with Graves' ophthalmopathy. The CDR3 runs from the conserved cysteine through the conserved F or W. The order of the fields is V gene, clone size, J gene, D gene, CDR3 protein, CDR3 DNA. A D gene is named only where the DNA matches it firmly. Not all rows give a size; the values are once, few, many and, for expanded clones, a class.

>TRBV11-2|NA|TRBJ1-3|NA
CASSLDRAAGGNTIYF
TGTGCCAGCAGCTTAGATCGTGCGGCCGGAGGAAACACCATATATTTT
>TRBV6-1|NA|TRBJ2-5|TRBD2
CASSLLTSGVETQYF
TGTGCCAGCAGCCTATTGACTAGCGGAGTAGAGACCCAGTACTTC
>TRBV6-1|NA|TRBJ1-1|TRBD1
CASSTGTGLPEAFF
TGTGCCAGCAGCACCGGGACAGGGCTCCCCGAAGCTTTCTTT
>TRBV5-1|NA|TRBJ1-1|NA
CASSGGEMYTDAFF
TGCGCCAGCAGCGGGGGAGAGATGTACACTGATGCTTTCTTT
>TRBV19|many|TRBJ2-2|NA
CASSMRHTGELFF
TGTGCCAGTAGTATGAGGCACACCGGGGAGCTGTTTTTT
>TRBV6-1|many|TRBJ1-2|NA
CASSESRTKNYGYTF
TGTGCCAGCAGTGAATCCCGGACAAAAAACTATGGCTACACCTTC
>TRBV11-2|few|TRBJ1-2|NA
CASSFGRDGGYGYTF
TGTGCCAGCAGCTTCGGCAGGGACGGGGGCTATGGCTACACCTTC
>TRBV7-2|many|TRBJ2-5|TRBD1
CASSETPGGPTQYF
TGTGCCAGCAGCGAAACCCCAGGGGGCCCGACCCAGTACTTC
>TRBV12-3/TRBV12-4|NA|TRBJ1-1|TRBD1
CASTDPGTGGTEAFF
TGTGCCAGCACCGACCCCGGGACAGGTGGCACTGAAGCTTTCTTT
>TRBV6-4|few|TRBJ2-2|TRBD1
CASSPVGTGAGHGGELFF
TGTGCCAGCAGTCCCGTCGGGACAGGGGCTGGGCATGGCGGGGAGCTGTTTTTT
>TRBV30|NA|TRBJ1-1|NA
CAWTLNTEAFF
TGTGCCTGGACGCTGAACACTGAAGCTTTCTTT
>TRBV6-1|few|TRBJ2-7|NA
CASSEFGGRPSYGQYF
TGTGCCAGCAGTGAATTTGGGGGTCGCCCCTCCTACGGGCAGTACTTC
>TRBV6-5|many|TRBJ1-3|NA
CASTTYRQASGNTIYF
TGTGCCAGCACGACCTATAGGCAGGCATCTGGAAACACCATATATTTT
>TRBV6-5|many|TRBJ2-7|TRBD1
CASRYDRVSYEQYF
TGTGCCAGCAGATATGACAGGGTCTCCTACGAGCAGTACTTC
>TRBV5-1|NA|TRBJ1-2|TRBD1
CASSFGGQRNGYTF
TGCGCCAGCAGCTTTGGGGGACAGCGCAATGGCTACACCTTC
>TRBV28|once|TRBJ2-6|NA
CASSPERAEGANVLTF
TGTGCCAGCAGCCCTGAGCGGGCTGAAGGGGCCAACGTCCTGACTTTC